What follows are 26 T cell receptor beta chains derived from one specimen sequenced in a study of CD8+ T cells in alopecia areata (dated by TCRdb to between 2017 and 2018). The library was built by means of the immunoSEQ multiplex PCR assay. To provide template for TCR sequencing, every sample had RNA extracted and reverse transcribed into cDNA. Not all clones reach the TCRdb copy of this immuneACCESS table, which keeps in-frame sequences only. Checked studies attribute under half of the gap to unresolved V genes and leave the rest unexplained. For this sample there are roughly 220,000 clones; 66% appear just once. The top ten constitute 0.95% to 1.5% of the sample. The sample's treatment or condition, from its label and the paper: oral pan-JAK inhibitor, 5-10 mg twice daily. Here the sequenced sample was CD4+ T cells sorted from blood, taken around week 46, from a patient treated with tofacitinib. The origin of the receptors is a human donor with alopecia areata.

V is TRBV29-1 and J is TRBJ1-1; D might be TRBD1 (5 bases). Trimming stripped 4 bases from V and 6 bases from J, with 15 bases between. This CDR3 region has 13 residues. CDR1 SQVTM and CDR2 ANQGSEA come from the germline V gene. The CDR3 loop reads CSVGEGFSPEAFF. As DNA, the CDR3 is TGCAGCGTTGGAGAGGGGTTTTCGCCTGAAGCTTTCTTT.

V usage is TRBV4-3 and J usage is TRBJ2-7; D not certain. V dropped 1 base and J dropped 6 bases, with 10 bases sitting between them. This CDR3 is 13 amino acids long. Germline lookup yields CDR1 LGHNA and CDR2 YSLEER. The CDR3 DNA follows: TGCGCCAGCAGCCAAGGTTCGCAAGCCGAGCAGTACTTC. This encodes CASSQGSQAEQYF.

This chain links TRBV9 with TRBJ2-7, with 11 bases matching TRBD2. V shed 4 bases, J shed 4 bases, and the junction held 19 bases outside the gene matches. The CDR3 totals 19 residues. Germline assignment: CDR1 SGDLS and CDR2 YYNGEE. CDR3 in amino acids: CASSPETSGARRWRYEQYF. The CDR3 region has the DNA TGTGCCAGCAGCCCAGAGACTAGCGGGGCCCGCCGGTGGAGGTACGAGCAGTACTTC.

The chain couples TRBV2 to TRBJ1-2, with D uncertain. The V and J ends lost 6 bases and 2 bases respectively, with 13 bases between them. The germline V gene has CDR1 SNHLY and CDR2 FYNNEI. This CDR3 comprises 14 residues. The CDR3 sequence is CASSHGLENYGYTF. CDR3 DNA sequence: TGTGCCAGCAGCCACGGACTGGAAAACTATGGCTACACCTTC.

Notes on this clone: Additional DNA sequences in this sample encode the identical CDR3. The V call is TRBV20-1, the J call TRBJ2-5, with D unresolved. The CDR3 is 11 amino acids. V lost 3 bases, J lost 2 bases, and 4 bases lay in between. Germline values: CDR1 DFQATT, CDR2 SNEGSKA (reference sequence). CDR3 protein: CSARRQETQYF. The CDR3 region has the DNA TGCAGTGCTAGGAGACAAGAGACCCAGTACTTC.

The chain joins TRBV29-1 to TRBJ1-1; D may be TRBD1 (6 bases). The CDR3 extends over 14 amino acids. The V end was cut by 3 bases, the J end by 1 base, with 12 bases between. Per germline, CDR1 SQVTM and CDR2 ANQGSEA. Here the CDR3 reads CSVEPLTGNTEAFF. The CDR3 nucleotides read TGCAGCGTTGAGCCTTTGACAGGGAACACTGAAGCTTTCTTT.

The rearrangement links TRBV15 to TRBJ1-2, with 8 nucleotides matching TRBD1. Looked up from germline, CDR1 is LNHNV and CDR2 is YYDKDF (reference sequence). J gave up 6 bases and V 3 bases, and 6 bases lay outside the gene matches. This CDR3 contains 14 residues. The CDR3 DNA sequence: TGTGCCACCAGCAGTACCGGACAGGGAAATGGCTACACCTTC. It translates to CATSSTGQGNGYTF.

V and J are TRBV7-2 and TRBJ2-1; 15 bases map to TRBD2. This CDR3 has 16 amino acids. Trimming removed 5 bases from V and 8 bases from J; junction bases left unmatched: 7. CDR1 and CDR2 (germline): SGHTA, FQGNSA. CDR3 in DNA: TGTGCCAGCAGCACGCAGGGACTAGCGGGGGGACATGAGCAGTTCTTC. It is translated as CASSTQGLAGGHEQFF. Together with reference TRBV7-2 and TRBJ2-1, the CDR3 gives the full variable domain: GAGVSQSPSNKVTEKGKDVELRCDPISGHTALYWYRQSLGQGLEFLIYFQGNSAPDKSGLPSDRFSAERTGGSVSTLTIQRTQQEDSAVYLCASSTQGLAGGHEQFFGPGTRLTVL.

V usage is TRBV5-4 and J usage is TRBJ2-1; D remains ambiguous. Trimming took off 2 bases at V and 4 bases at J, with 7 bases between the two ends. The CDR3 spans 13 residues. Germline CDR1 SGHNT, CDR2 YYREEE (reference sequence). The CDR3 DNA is TGTGCCAGCAGCTTAGGGCAATACAATGAGCAGTTCTTC. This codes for CASSLGQYNEQFF. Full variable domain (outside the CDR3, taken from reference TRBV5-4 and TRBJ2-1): ETGVTQSPTHLIKTRGQQVTLRCSSQSGHNTVSWYQQALGQGPQFIFQYYREEENGRGNFPPRFSGLQFPNYSSELNVNALELDDSALYLCASSLGQYNEQFFGPGTRLTVL.

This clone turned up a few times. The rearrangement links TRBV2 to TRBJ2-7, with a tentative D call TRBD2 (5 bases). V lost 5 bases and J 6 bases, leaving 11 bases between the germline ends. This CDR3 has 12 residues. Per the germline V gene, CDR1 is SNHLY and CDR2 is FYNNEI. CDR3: CASSTTRGEQYF. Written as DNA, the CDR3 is TGTGCCAGCAGTACCACACGGGGCGAGCAGTACTTC.

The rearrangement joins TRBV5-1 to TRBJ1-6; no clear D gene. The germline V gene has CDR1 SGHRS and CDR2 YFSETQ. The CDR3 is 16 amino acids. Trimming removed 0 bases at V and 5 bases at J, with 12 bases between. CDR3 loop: CASSLEGRHDNSPLHF. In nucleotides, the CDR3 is TGCGCCAGCAGCTTGGAAGGTCGCCACGATAATTCACCCCTCCACTTT. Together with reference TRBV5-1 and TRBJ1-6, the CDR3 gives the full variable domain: KAGVTQTPRYLIKTRGQQVTLSCSPISGHRSVSWYQQTPGQGLQFLFEYFSETQRNKGNFPGRFSGRQFSNSRSEMNVSTLELGDSALYLCASSLEGRHDNSPLHFGNGTRLTVT.

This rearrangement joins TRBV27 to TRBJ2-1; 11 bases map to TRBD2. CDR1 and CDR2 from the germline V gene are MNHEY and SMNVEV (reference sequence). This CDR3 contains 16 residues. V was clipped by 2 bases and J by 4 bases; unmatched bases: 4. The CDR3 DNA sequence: TGTGCCAGCAGTTTACGAACTAGCGGGGGATACAATGAGCAGTTCTTC. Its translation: CASSLRTSGGYNEQFF.

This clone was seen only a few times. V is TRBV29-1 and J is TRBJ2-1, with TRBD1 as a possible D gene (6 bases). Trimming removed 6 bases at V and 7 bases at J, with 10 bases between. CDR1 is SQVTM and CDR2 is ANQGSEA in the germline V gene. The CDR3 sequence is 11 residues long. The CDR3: CSVRGGNEQFF. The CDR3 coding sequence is TGCAGCGTCCGAGGGGGTAATGAGCAGTTCTTC.

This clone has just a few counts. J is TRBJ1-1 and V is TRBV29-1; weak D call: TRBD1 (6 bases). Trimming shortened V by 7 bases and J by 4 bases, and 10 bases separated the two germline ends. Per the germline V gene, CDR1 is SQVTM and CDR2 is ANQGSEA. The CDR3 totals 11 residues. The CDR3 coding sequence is TGCAGCGGTACGGGGGCCACTGAAGCTTTCTTT. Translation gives CSGTGATEAFF. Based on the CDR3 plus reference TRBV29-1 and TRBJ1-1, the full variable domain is SAVISQKPSRDICQRGTSLTIQCQVDSQVTMMFWYRQQPGQSLTLIATANQGSEATYESGFVIDKFPISRPNLTFSTLTVSNMSPEDSSIYLCSGTGATEAFFGQGTRLTVV.

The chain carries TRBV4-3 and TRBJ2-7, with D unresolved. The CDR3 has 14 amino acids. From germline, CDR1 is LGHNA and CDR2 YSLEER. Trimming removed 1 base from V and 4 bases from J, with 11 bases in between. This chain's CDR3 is CASSQVNGQYEQYF. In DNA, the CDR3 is TGCGCCAGCAGCCAAGTAAATGGTCAGTACGAGCAGTACTTC.

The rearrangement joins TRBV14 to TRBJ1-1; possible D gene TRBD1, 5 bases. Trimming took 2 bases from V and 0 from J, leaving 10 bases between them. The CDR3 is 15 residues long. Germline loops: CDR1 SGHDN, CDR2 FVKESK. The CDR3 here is CASSQQGRMNTEAFF. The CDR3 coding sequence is TGTGCCAGCAGCCAACAGGGACGGATGAACACTGAAGCTTTCTTT.

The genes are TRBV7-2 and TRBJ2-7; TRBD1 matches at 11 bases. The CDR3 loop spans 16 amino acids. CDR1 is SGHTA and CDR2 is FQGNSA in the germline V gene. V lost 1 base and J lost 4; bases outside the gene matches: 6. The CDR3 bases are TGTGCCAGCAGCTTAGTTGGGACAGGGGGATTGTACGAGCAGTACTTC. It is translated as CASSLVGTGGLYEQYF.

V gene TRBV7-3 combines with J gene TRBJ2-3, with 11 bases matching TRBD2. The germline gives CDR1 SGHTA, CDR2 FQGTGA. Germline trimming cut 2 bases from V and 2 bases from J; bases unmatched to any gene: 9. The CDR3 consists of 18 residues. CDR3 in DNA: TGTGCCAGCAGCTTAGGCACAACTAGCGGGGGAGCCACAGATACGCAGTATTTT. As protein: CASSLGTTSGGATDTQYF.

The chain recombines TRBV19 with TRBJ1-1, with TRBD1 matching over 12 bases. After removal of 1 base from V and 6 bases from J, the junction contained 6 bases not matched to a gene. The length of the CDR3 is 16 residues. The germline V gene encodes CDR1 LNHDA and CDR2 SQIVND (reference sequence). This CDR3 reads CASSIATGQGAAEAFF. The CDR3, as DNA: TGTGCCAGTAGTATAGCCACGGGACAGGGGGCTGCTGAAGCTTTCTTT.

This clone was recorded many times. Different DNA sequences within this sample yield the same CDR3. CDR3 sequence: CASSLGTSADTQYF. CDR3 in DNA: TGCGCCAGCAGCCTTGGGACTAGCGCAGATACGCAGTATTTT. The chain links TRBV5-1 to TRBJ2-3; 10 bases are shared with TRBD2. Germline CDR1 reads SGHRS; CDR2 reads YFSETQ. The CDR3 has 14 residues. V trimming: 4 bases; J trimming: 4 bases; junction bases outside the gene matches: 3.

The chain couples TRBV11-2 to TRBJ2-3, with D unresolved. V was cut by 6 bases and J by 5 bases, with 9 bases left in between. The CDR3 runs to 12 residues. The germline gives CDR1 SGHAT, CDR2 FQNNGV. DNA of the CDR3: TGTGCCAGCAGAGGGATGGGAGATACGCAGTATTTT. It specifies CASRGMGDTQYF.

CDR3 loop: CASYRQGPSYEQYF. The CDR3 coding sequence is TGTGCCAGCTACAGACAGGGGCCCTCCTACGAGCAGTACTTC. The chain has TRBV2 and TRBJ2-7, with 8 bases lining up with TRBD1. The germline CDR1 and CDR2 sequences are SNHLY and FYNNEI. V was clipped by 8 bases and J by 0 bases; unmatched bases: 6. The CDR3 consists of 14 residues. The full variable domain, its missing parts supplied by reference TRBV2 and TRBJ2-7, is EPEVTQTPSHQVTQMGQEVILRCVPISNHLYFYWYRQILGQKVEFLVSFYNNEISEKSEIFDDQFSVERPDGSNFTLKIRSTKLEDSAMYFCASYRQGPSYEQYFGPGTRLTVT.

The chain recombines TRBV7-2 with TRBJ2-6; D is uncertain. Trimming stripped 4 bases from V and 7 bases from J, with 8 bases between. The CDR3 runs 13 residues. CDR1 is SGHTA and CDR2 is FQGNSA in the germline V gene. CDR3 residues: CASSSTFANVLTF. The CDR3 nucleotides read TGTGCCAGCAGCTCCACGTTCGCCAACGTCCTGACTTTC.

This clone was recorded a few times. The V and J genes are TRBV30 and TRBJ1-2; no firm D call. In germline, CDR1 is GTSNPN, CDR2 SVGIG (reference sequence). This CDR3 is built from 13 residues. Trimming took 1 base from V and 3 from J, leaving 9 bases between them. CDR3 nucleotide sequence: TGTGCCTGGAGTGGTAGCGGGCACTATGGCTACACCTTC. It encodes CAWSGSGHYGYTF.

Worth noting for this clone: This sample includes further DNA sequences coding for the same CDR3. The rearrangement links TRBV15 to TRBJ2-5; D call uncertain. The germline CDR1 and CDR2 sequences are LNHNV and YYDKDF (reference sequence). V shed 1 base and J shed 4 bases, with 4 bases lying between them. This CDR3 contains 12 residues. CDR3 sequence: CATSRAGETQYF. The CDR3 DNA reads TGTGCCACCAGCAGAGCTGGAGAGACCCAGTACTTC.

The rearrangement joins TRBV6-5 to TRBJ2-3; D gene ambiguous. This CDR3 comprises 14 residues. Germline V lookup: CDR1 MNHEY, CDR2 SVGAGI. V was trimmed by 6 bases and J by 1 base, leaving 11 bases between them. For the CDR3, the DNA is TGTGCCAGCAGCCTAGGAGTGGGCACAGATACGCAGTATTTT. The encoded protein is CASSLGVGTDTQYF.